The 20 T cell receptor beta chains reported below all come from one sample, sequenced in a study of cytomegalovirus exposure and HLA in healthy donors. PCR employed 60 Vbeta and 13 Jbeta primers. Sequenced by immunoSEQ multiplex PCR; TCRdb stores in-frame clones only, minus some. The sample contains under 200,000 clones, roughly 80% of which appear only once. Input material: PBMCs. All receptors come from a human donor in good health.

The rearrangement links TRBV10-3 to TRBJ2-1; 9 nucleotides agree with TRBD1. Germline lookup yields CDR1 ENHRY and CDR2 SYGVKD. V lost 2 bases, J lost 0 bases, and 8 bases stayed unmatched. The CDR3 spans 18 residues. The CDR3 DNA reads TGTGCCATCAGTGAGAGGGGACAGGGTCTGAGCTCCTACAATGAGCAGTTCTTC. Translating gives CAISERGQGLSSYNEQFF.

The V and J genes are TRBV2 and TRBJ1-1; 9 positions agree with TRBD1. The CDR3 is made up of 16 amino acids. Trimming took 9 bases from V and 3 from J; bases not matched to a gene: 14. The germline V gene encodes CDR1 SNHLY and CDR2 FYNNEI. The CDR3 DNA reads as TGTGCCAGGCTTCCGGACAGGGGCGAAGGGGACACTGAAGCTTTCTTT. Translation: CARLPDRGEGDTEAFF.

The chain joins TRBV9 to TRBJ2-7; TRBD2 matches 8 bases. V trimming: 4 bases; J trimming: 5 bases; junction bases outside the gene matches: 8. The CDR3 has 14 amino acids. The V gene's germline CDR1 is SGDLS and CDR2 YYNGEE. This chain's CDR3 is CASSPGGVVDEQYF. CDR3 coding DNA: TGTGCCAGCAGCCCGGGGGGGGTAGTGGACGAGCAGTACTTC.

The chain joins TRBV6-1 to TRBJ1-2; TRBD1 matches at 8 bases. The V gene's germline CDR1 is MNHNS and CDR2 SASEGT. The J segment lost 5 bases and the V segment lost 6 bases, leaving 11 bases of the junction unmatched. The CDR3 sequence is 15 residues long. CDR3 sequence (DNA): TGTGCCAGCAGGGAAACGGGGGGACAGGCATATGGCTACACCTTC. Translation: CASRETGGQAYGYTF.

The chain has TRBV11-3 and TRBJ2-7; D may be TRBD2 (5 bases). Per the germline V gene, CDR1 is SGHNT and CDR2 is YENEEA. CDR3 size: 17 residues. Trimming took off 8 bases at V and 1 base at J, with 24 bases between the two ends. CDR3 sequence (DNA): TGTGCCAGCGGTTCGGTCGGAGGCCCCATCAAATCCTACGAGCAGTACTTC. It yields the protein CASGSVGGPIKSYEQYF.

This rearrangement joins TRBV2 to TRBJ1-6; 12 bases line up with TRBD1. The CDR3 is made up of 14 amino acids. Germline CDR1 reads SNHLY; CDR2 reads FYNNEI. V gave up 4 bases and J gave up 10 bases; unmatched junction bases: 2. The CDR3 region is CASSAGTGGSPLHF. CDR3 coding DNA: TGTGCCAGCAGTGCCGGGACAGGGGGCTCACCCCTCCACTTT.

The chain links TRBV29-1 to TRBJ2-1, with 9 bases fitting TRBD2. This CDR3 is built from 16 residues. CDR1 SQVTM and CDR2 ANQGSEA come from the germline V gene. The V and J ends lost 0 bases and 3 bases, in that order; junction bases with no gene match: 6. Written as DNA, the CDR3 is TGCAGCGTTGAAGATACGGCGGGGGGGCTCTACAATGAGCAGTTCTTC. Its protein product is CSVEDTAGGLYNEQFF.

The chain uses TRBV15 and TRBJ2-5; D might be TRBD2 (7 bases). V was pared by 5 bases and J by 5 bases, with 15 bases between. The CDR3 has 14 amino acids. Germline V gene sequence: CDR1 LNHNV, CDR2 YYDKDF (reference sequence). The chain's CDR3 is CATSPRGATETQYF. The CDR3 region has the DNA TGTGCCACCAGCCCCCGGGGGGCCACGGAGACCCAGTACTTC. The full variable domain, its missing parts supplied by reference TRBV15 and TRBJ2-5, is DAMVIQNPRYQVTQFGKPVTLSCSQTLNHNVMYWYQQKSSQAPKLLFHYYDKDFNNEADTPDNFQSRRPNTSFCFLDIRSPGLGDTAMYLCATSPRGATETQYFGPGTRLLVL.

CDR3 coding DNA: TGTGCCAGCAGCACCAGGTCGTCGTGGGACATCATAGACACGCAGTATTTT. Translated: CASSTRSSWDIIDTQYF. The chain has TRBV7-8 and TRBJ2-3; tentatively, D is TRBD1 (6 bases). The V gene's germline CDR1 is SGHVS and CDR2 FQNEAQ. V dropped 5 bases and J dropped 9 bases, with 27 bases sitting between them. CDR3 length equals 17 residues.

The chain combines TRBV14 with TRBJ2-7; D may be TRBD2 (6 bases). Trimming cost V 1 base and J 6 bases, with 19 bases left between them. The CDR3 runs 16 residues. CDR1 is SGHDN, CDR2 FVKESK, per germline. CDR3 DNA sequence: TGTGCCAGCAGCCAAGGGAGGGCGGACCGACCGCGCGAGCAGTACTTC. This codes for CASSQGRADRPREQYF.

This chain connects TRBV9 to TRBJ1-1; a possible D gene is TRBD1 (6 bases). This CDR3 has 14 residues. Germline CDR1 reads SGDLS; CDR2 reads YYNGEE. The germline V and J ends were trimmed by 1 base and 5 bases, with 12 bases remaining between them. This CDR3 reads CASSVLEGGTEAFF. The DNA of the CDR3 is TGTGCCAGCAGCGTACTTGAGGGGGGGACTGAAGCTTTCTTT.

The sample holds a few counts of this clone. J is TRBJ2-2 and V is TRBV4-2; 8 bases are shared with TRBD1. Germline CDR1 LGHNA, CDR2 YNFKEQ. V was clipped by 4 bases and J by 4 bases; unmatched bases: 2. The CDR3 length is 14 residues. The CDR3, as DNA: TGTGCCAGCAGCCGACAGGGGAGCACCGGGGAGCTGTTTTTT. This codes for CASSRQGSTGELFF.

This clone was detected a few times. The chain recombines TRBV7-2 with TRBJ2-1; weak D call: TRBD2 (6 bases). This CDR3 spans 17 amino acids. V lost 4 bases and J lost 7, with 23 bases in between. Germline-derived CDR1 and CDR2 are SGHTA and FQGNSA. The CDR3: CASSSPVRGNQLNEQFF. The DNA of the CDR3 is TGTGCCAGCAGCTCCCCTGTTCGGGGGAACCAGTTGAATGAGCAGTTCTTC.

This clone was detected once. The rearrangement joins TRBV4-3 to TRBJ2-1; 10 nucleotides match TRBD2. The CDR3 runs 18 residues. Losses at the gene ends were 0 bases for V and 0 bases for J; bases not matched to a gene: 5. Germline V gene data show CDR1 as LGHNA and CDR2 as YSLEER. CDR3 nucleotides: TGCGCCAGCAGCCAAGAAGGAACTAGCGGGGACTCCTACAATGAGCAGTTCTTC. The encoded protein is CASSQEGTSGDSYNEQFF.

This chain links TRBV5-8 with TRBJ1-1; D may be TRBD1 (6 bases). Germline V lookup: CDR1 SGHTS, CDR2 YDEGEE. The V and J ends lost 7 bases and 1 base respectively, with 17 bases between them. CDR3 length: 15 residues. The CDR3 bases are TGTGCCAGCTTCGCTTACAGGGATGGGAACACTGAAGCTTTCTTT. Its protein is CASFAYRDGNTEAFF.

The chain links TRBV13 to TRBJ2-3; a possible D gene is TRBD1 (6 bases). The CDR3 is 12 residues long. Trimming removed 5 bases at V and 7 bases at J, with 10 bases between. The V gene's germline CDR1 is PRHDT and CDR2 FYEKMQ (reference sequence). The CDR3 protein is CASSGRGNTQYF. Written as DNA, the CDR3 is TGTGCCAGCAGCGGCAGGGGAAATACGCAGTATTTT.

The chain combines TRBV7-6 with TRBJ1-5, with a possible D match to TRBD1 (5 bases). This CDR3 has 13 residues. With 3 bases removed from V and 5 bases from J, the gap between germline ends came to 8 bases. The germline V gene encodes CDR1 SGHVS and CDR2 FNYEAQ. This CDR3 reads CASSLQGDQPQHF. The CDR3, as DNA: TGTGCCAGCAGCTTGCAGGGCGATCAGCCCCAGCATTTT.

The rearrangement joins TRBV19 to TRBJ2-5; D is possibly TRBD2 (5 bases). The CDR3 spans 15 residues. Germline V gene data show CDR1 as LNHDA and CDR2 as SQIVND (reference sequence). The V end was cut by 2 bases, the J end by 2 bases, with 12 bases between. In DNA, the CDR3 is TGTGCCAGTAGTATAAAGGGCAGGACTCAAGAGACCCAGTACTTC. Its protein is CASSIKGRTQETQYF.

This chain connects TRBV6-1 to TRBJ1-2; TRBD1 matches at 11 bases. The CDR3 consists of 17 residues. Looked up from germline, CDR1 is MNHNS and CDR2 is SASEGT. V lost 2 bases, J lost 6 bases, and 11 bases stayed unmatched. The chain's CDR3 is CASSELGQGALLNGYTF. In DNA form, the CDR3 reads TGTGCCAGCAGTGAACTAGGACAGGGGGCATTGCTGAATGGCTACACCTTC.

V and J are TRBV4-3 and TRBJ2-1; the D gene is possibly TRBD2 (5 bases). Trimming shortened V by 0 bases and J by 5 bases, and 14 bases separated the two germline ends. The CDR3 is 16 residues long. Germline V gene lookup returns CDR1 LGHNA and CDR2 YSLEER. CDR3 protein: CASSQDRGGPDNEQFF. The DNA for the CDR3 is TGCGCCAGCAGCCAAGATCGAGGCGGGCCGGACAATGAGCAGTTCTTC.